The clone carrying this TCR beta chain showed up just a few times. Its antigen is as yet unknown. Researchers prepared the TCRbeta library using unique molecular identifiers, the study reports. One entry per CDR3 protein results from TCRdb running MiXCR on the PCR reads. The table includes around 76,000 distinct CDR3 sequences, about a sixth detected once. This specimen comes from a study of T-cell reconstitution after alpha-beta-depleted transplantation in children. Study outcomes and limitations: A year post-transplant, T-cell counts and diversity derived mostly from newly produced T cells. Reportedly, alpha-beta T cells present about two months post-transplant originated from several hundred expanded clones of graft origin. Recipient T cells and thymic progenitors that survived were the source of the high TCRbeta diversity seen at day 60 in some patients.

The length of the CDR3 is 17 residues. The V end lost 5 bases, the J end lost 5 bases, and 22 bases lay between the germline ends. Germline values: CDR1 MGHRA, CDR2 YSYEKL. J is TRBJ2-1 and V is TRBV4-1, with D perhaps being TRBD1 or TRBD2 (5 bases each). The sequence was obtained from a male patient aged 2-9 years who had a stem cell transplant for acute lymphoblastic leukemia, so the T cells may come from the graft donor. The input for sequencing was PBMCs, mostly from graft donor cells, taken 360 days after TCRalphabeta/CD19-depleted stem cell transplant. The CDR3 DNA reads as TGCGCCAGCAGCAAAGGCCTAACCGGGACGACAAACAATGAGCAGTTCTTC. This encodes CASSKGLTGTTNNEQFF.